One and the same sample provided the 15 T cell receptor beta chains below, sequenced in a study of blood T cell repertoires in COVID-19. Method: immunoSEQ multiplex PCR; TCRdb's copy keeps in-frame clones and lacks some. The sample contains approximately 99,000 clones, roughly 88% of which appear only once. Sequenced material: peripheral blood. These receptors originate from a human donor in a cohort sampled during active COVID-19.

This clone appeared many times. The chain carries TRBV5-1 and TRBJ1-2; the D is unclear. V was cut by 0 bases and J by 2 bases, with 8 bases left in between. CDR3 length: 14 residues. CDR1 and CDR2 from the germline V gene are SGHRS and YFSETQ. The CDR3: CASSLGGSNYGYTF. DNA of the CDR3: TGCGCCAGCAGCTTGGGCGGGTCGAACTATGGCTACACCTTC.

The CDR3 protein is CASSAQGYEQYF. CDR3 DNA sequence: TGCGCCAGCAGCGCCCAGGGGTACGAGCAGTACTTC. The gene calls are TRBV5-1 and TRBJ2-7; tentative D call: TRBD1 (6 bases). Germline CDR1 SGHRS, CDR2 YFSETQ. This CDR3 region has 12 residues. V dropped 4 bases and J dropped 4 bases, with 9 bases sitting between them. Supplemented by reference TRBV5-1 and TRBJ2-7, the full variable domain reads KAGVTQTPRYLIKTRGQQVTLSCSPISGHRSVSWYQQTPGQGLQFLFEYFSETQRNKGNFPGRFSGRQFSNSRSEMNVSTLELGDSALYLCASSAQGYEQYFGPGTRLTVT.

The rearrangement joins TRBV5-5 to TRBJ1-3; tentative D call: TRBD1 (5 bases). Trimming took 0 bases from V and 2 from J, leaving 9 bases between them. Germline V lookup: CDR1 SGHKS, CDR2 YYEKEE (reference sequence). CDR3 length: 15 residues. This CDR3 is CASSLAAGPGNTIYF. CDR3 coding DNA: TGTGCCAGCAGCTTGGCGGCAGGGCCTGGAAACACCATATATTTT.

This clone was counted once. The rearrangement uses TRBV19 and TRBJ1-2, with TRBD1 matching 12 bases. The J segment lost 1 base and the V segment lost 7 bases, leaving 10 bases of the junction unmatched. CDR3 length: 17 amino acids. Germline assignment: CDR1 LNHDA and CDR2 SQIVND (reference sequence). The CDR3 loop is CASTPGTGGGYNYGYTF. The CDR3 DNA reads as TGTGCCAGTACCCCCGGGACAGGGGGCGGTTATAACTATGGCTACACCTTC.

The chain couples TRBV15 to TRBJ1-4, with 8 nucleotides matching TRBD1. The trim removed 5 bases at V and 0 bases at J, leaving 17 bases unmatched. The CDR3 extends over 20 amino acids. The germline gives CDR1 LNHNV, CDR2 YYDKDF (reference sequence). The CDR3 DNA follows: TGTGCCACCAGCTTGCCCCGGACAGGGTGGGAGGGTGCAACTAATGAAAAACTGTTTTTT. Its protein product is CATSLPRTGWEGATNEKLFF.

The rearrangement links TRBV18 to TRBJ2-1; D is possibly TRBD2 (6 bases). CDR3 length: 14 residues. V lost 3 bases, J lost 8 bases, and 14 bases lay in between. Germline V lookup: CDR1 KGHSH, CDR2 LQKENI. For the CDR3, the DNA is TGTGCCAGCTCACCCTCCTGGGAGGTCGATGAGCAGTTCTTC. It specifies CASSPSWEVDEQFF.

Regarding this clone: Germline is not matched at one junction end, which may reflect a read error. The chain recombines TRBV7-7 with TRBJ2-7; 12 bases align to TRBD2. The germline gives CDR1 SSHAT, CDR2 FNYEAQ (reference sequence). CDR3 length: 15 residues. The CDR3 here is CASSPTSGGSYEQYF. The CDR3 DNA reads TGTGCTAGCAGCCCGACTAGCGGGGGCTCCTACGAGCAGTACTTC.

The chain couples TRBV28 to TRBJ1-5; D unresolved. The CDR3 is made up of 13 amino acids. Germline CDR1 reads MDHEN; CDR2 reads SYDVKM. V lost 5 bases and J 4 bases, leaving 9 bases between the germline ends. The CDR3 DNA reads TGTGCCAGCAGTCGTCCCCAGAATCAGCCCCAGCATTTT. This encodes CASSRPQNQPQHF. The full variable domain, rest sourced from reference TRBV28 and TRBJ1-5, is DVKVTQSSRYLVKRTGEKVFLECVQDMDHENMFWYRQDPGLGLRLIYFSYDVKMKEKGDIPEGYSVSREKKERFSLILESASTNQTSMYLCASSRPQNQPQHFGDGTRLSIL.

This rearrangement joins TRBV6-1 to TRBJ2-7; weak D call: TRBD2 (5 bases). V lost 2 bases to trimming and J lost 8 bases, with 16 bases between them. This CDR3 region has 14 residues. The germline gives CDR1 MNHNS, CDR2 SASEGT. CDR3 nucleotide sequence: TGTGCCAGCAGTGAATCCCTCTGGCGGGCGAAGCAGTACTTC. Amino acids: CASSESLWRAKQYF.

The sample holds one count of this clone. This chain uses TRBV9 with TRBJ2-7, with 10 bases lining up with TRBD2. V lost 4 bases to trimming and J lost 4 bases; unmatched junction nucleotides: 8. The CDR3 is made up of 15 amino acids. Germline values: CDR1 SGDLS, CDR2 YYNGEE. The CDR3 is CASSSVAGGGYEQYF. As DNA, the CDR3 is TGTGCCAGCAGCTCCGTAGCGGGAGGCGGTTACGAGCAGTACTTC.

This clone has only a few counts. The chain combines TRBV6-5 with TRBJ2-1, with D maybe TRBD2 (6 bases). The CDR3 has 15 residues. The germline V gene encodes CDR1 MNHEY and CDR2 SVGAGI. V dropped 2 bases and J dropped 6 bases, with 14 bases sitting between them. The CDR3 reads CASSYVRGIGNEQFF. The CDR3 region has the DNA TGTGCCAGCAGTTACGTCCGGGGGATCGGCAATGAGCAGTTCTTC.

The chain has TRBV2 and TRBJ1-1, with D possibly TRBD1 on 5 matching bases. V was pared by 6 bases and J by 2 bases, with 10 bases between. CDR3 length: 13 residues. Germline-derived CDR1 and CDR2 are SNHLY and FYNNEI. The CDR3 nucleotides read TGTGCCAGCAGCCCGACAGCCAACACTGAAGCTTTCTTT. Its translation: CASSPTANTEAFF.

The V gene is TRBV19, the J gene TRBJ2-3; 10 bases fit TRBD2. This CDR3 comprises 14 residues. J was trimmed by 6 bases and V by 7 bases; bases with no gene match: 7. Germline loops: CDR1 LNHDA, CDR2 SQIVND (reference sequence). The CDR3 loop reads CASIPSGSVDTQYF. The CDR3 DNA reads as TGTGCCAGTATACCTAGCGGGAGTGTCGATACGCAGTATTTT.

The rearrangement links TRBV11-2 to TRBJ2-5; 10 bases are a match to TRBD2. The germline CDR1 and CDR2 sequences are SGHAT and FQNNGV. There are 15 residues in the CDR3. V shed 3 bases, J shed 5 bases, and the junction held 6 bases outside the gene matches. The CDR3 region has the DNA TGTGCCAGCAGCTTTTCCCTAGCGGGAGCGGAGACCCAGTACTTC. Encoded protein: CASSFSLAGAETQYF.

The chain joins TRBV4-1 to TRBJ1-1; the D is unclear. The V gene's germline CDR1 is MGHRA and CDR2 YSYEKL. Trimming took off 0 bases at V and 5 bases at J, with 10 bases between the two ends. CDR3 length: 14 residues. CDR3 DNA sequence: TGCGCCAGCAGCCAAGACTTTGGAGGGACTGAAGCTTTCTTT. This translates into CASSQDFGGTEAFF.